This T cell receptor beta chain was identified during a study of vaccination and CD4 T cells after COVID-19. Study in general: Post-COVID samples were collected a median about 94 days following diagnosis, spanning 35 to 161. Notes on the study in general: The analysis of convalescent patients involved relatively few individuals and lacked early post-infection timepoints.

TCRdb reanalysed the PCR reads using MiXCR and keeps one entry per CDR3 protein. This repertoire shows 26,000 or so distinct CDR3 sequences, around 49% found once; its top ten account for around 5.2%. From germline, CDR1 is SGHAT and CDR2 FQNNGV. V lost 3 bases and J lost 1, with 15 bases in between. CDR3 length: 16 amino acids. The time point here: late sampling 161 to 241 days after vaccination in a few convalescent patients. As to this clonotype: Its antigen is still unknown.

The sequencing here drew on CD4+ T cells from blood, taken about 7 months after SARS-CoV-2 vaccination. This chain links TRBV11-2 with TRBJ1-1; the D is unclear. The source is a human donor who had recovered from COVID-19. The CDR3 DNA follows: TGTGCCAGCAGCTTCCGGCAGGCAGGCCCGAACACTGAAGCTTTCTTT. As protein: CASSFRQAGPNTEAFF.